Following are 3 T cell receptor beta chains from one sample sequenced in a study of cytomegalovirus exposure and HLA in healthy donors. The protocol was immunoSEQ multiplex PCR, while the TCRdb copy is restricted to in-frame clones and leaves out a portion. The data contain under 350,000 clones, approximately 83% of them singletons. Source material: PBMCs. The receptors originated from a woman under 30 in good health and CMV-seronegative.

This clone appeared a few times. The CDR3 DNA sequence: TGTGCCAGCAGCTTCGGGGGGCCTAGCACAGATACGCAGTATTTT. It yields the protein CASSFGGPSTDTQYF. The chain links TRBV7-2 to TRBJ2-3, with D possibly matching TRBD2 (7 bases). Germline V gene lookup returns CDR1 SGHTA and CDR2 FQGNSA. The CDR3 covers 15 residues. V lost 3 bases to trimming and J lost 0 bases, with 10 bases between them.

The rearrangement links TRBV28 to TRBJ2-3, with 9 positions matching TRBD2. The CDR3 extends over 12 amino acids. The V and J ends lost 6 bases and 12 bases, in that order; junction bases with no gene match: 7. The germline V gene has CDR1 MDHEN and CDR2 SYDVKM. CDR3 sequence (DNA): TGTGCCAGCAGCGGGGCGGGGGGGCCTCAGTATTTT. Translated: CASSGAGGPQYF.

The V and J genes are TRBV7-2 and TRBJ2-5; tentative D call: TRBD2 (6 bases). Trimming cost V 2 bases and J 4 bases, with 11 bases left between them. The CDR3 is made up of 14 amino acids. CDR1 SGHTA and CDR2 FQGNSA come from the germline V gene. The CDR3 DNA reads TGTGCCAGCAGCTTATCGGGAGTTGGAGAGACCCAGTACTTC. This sequence encodes CASSLSGVGETQYF.